These 13 T cell receptor beta chains came from one sample sequenced in a study of cytomegalovirus exposure and HLA in healthy donors. Primers: 60 Vbeta forward and 13 Jbeta reverse. Using immunoSEQ multiplex PCR, the repertoire was profiled, and TCRdb retains in-frame clones only, with some absent. This table has a few hundred thousand clones, 77% appearing once. What was sequenced was PBMCs. All receptors come from a woman aged 55-70 years in good health and CMV-seropositive.

This clone has just one count. The rearrangement links TRBV5-1 to TRBJ2-7, with D possibly matching TRBD2 (5 bases). The V gene's germline CDR1 is SGHRS and CDR2 YFSETQ. The CDR3 runs to 14 residues. Between the trimmed V and J ends, which lost 0 bases and 2 bases, there was a span of 9 bases. Here the CDR3 reads CASSLDGSPYEQYF. The CDR3 nucleotides are TGCGCCAGCAGCTTGGATGGGAGTCCCTACGAGCAGTACTTC. Drawing the rest from reference TRBV5-1 and TRBJ2-7, the complete variable domain is KAGVTQTPRYLIKTRGQQVTLSCSPISGHRSVSWYQQTPGQGLQFLFEYFSETQRNKGNFPGRFSGRQFSNSRSEMNVSTLELGDSALYLCASSLDGSPYEQYFGPGTRLTVT.

Only a few counts were recorded for this clone. The chain employs TRBV25-1 and TRBJ2-7; no firm D call. The CDR3 consists of 12 residues. With 6 bases removed from V and 6 bases from J, the gap between germline ends came to 12 bases. Germline V lookup: CDR1 MGHDK, CDR2 SYGVNS. CDR3 protein: CASRKHKSEQYF. For the CDR3, the DNA is TGTGCCAGCAGGAAACACAAAAGCGAGCAGTACTTC.

About this clone itself: The same CDR3 is also encoded by other DNA sequences in this sample. The chain uses TRBV7-3 and TRBJ1-2; D gene ambiguous. This CDR3 is built from 12 residues. The ends were cut back, 3 bases at V and 8 bases at J, with 10 bases in the middle. Germline CDR1 and CDR2: SGHTA and FQGTGA. The CDR3 region has the DNA TGTGCCAGCAGCTTTGAAGGAGGAGGCTACACCTTC. Its protein is CASSFEGGGYTF.

This clone was recorded a few times. The J gene is TRBJ1-3, the V gene TRBV19; D gene uncertain. The germline V and J ends were trimmed by 7 bases and 1 base, with 11 bases remaining between them. This CDR3 spans 14 amino acids. Germline V gene lookup returns CDR1 LNHDA and CDR2 SQIVND (reference sequence). CDR3 bases: TGTGCCAGTACCACCGGGTGGTCTGGAAACACCATATATTTT. It is translated as CASTTGWSGNTIYF.

Notes on this clone: The junction does not match germline at one end; this may be a read error. This chain connects TRBV7-9 to TRBJ2-7; perhaps TRBD2 as D (6 bases). Per germline, CDR1 SEHNR and CDR2 FQNEAQ (reference sequence). CDR3 size: 13 residues. The chain's CDR3 is CSSSPGTYYEQYF. The DNA for the CDR3 is TGTTCCAGCAGCCCTGGGACTTACTACGAGCAGTACTTC.

This rearrangement joins TRBV7-2 to TRBJ1-2, with 7 bases lining up with TRBD1. Germline CDR1 is SGHTA and CDR2 is FQGNSA. This CDR3 contains 15 residues. V was pared by 1 base and J by 5 bases, with 7 bases of the junction left unmatched. CDR3 region: CASSLETGTKYGYTF. CDR3 nucleotide sequence: TGTGCCAGCAGCTTAGAGACAGGGACCAAGTATGGCTACACCTTC.

This sequence joins TRBV29-1 and TRBJ1-2; D gene unclear. CDR1 and CDR2 from the germline V gene are SQVTM and ANQGSEA. V was clipped by 6 bases and J by 0 bases, with 17 bases between them. This CDR3 spans 15 amino acids. This CDR3 reads CSVRSGSVANYGYTF. For the CDR3, the DNA is TGCAGCGTCCGATCGGGTTCCGTAGCTAACTATGGCTACACCTTC.

The J gene is TRBJ2-2, the V gene TRBV7-3, with 9 bases aligning to TRBD2. The germline CDR1 and CDR2 sequences are SGHTA and FQGTGA. The CDR3 sequence is 15 residues long. V was clipped by 5 bases and J by 5 bases; unmatched bases: 6. The CDR3 sequence: CASSPAGGHTGELFF. The CDR3 DNA follows: TGTGCCAGCAGCCCAGCGGGGGGACATACCGGGGAGCTGTTTTTT.

This chain uses TRBV9 with TRBJ2-1, with 7 bases identical to TRBD1. The CDR3 spans 15 residues. V lost 4 bases to trimming and J lost 5 bases; unmatched junction nucleotides: 9. Germline CDR1 and CDR2: SGDLS and YYNGEE. CDR3 residues: CASSFRQGGDNEQFF. In DNA, the CDR3 is TGTGCCAGCAGCTTTCGACAGGGTGGCGACAATGAGCAGTTCTTC.

The chain has TRBV11-1 and TRBJ1-2; TRBD1 aligns across 12 bases. Germline CDR1 SGHAT, CDR2 FQDESV (reference sequence). The CDR3 covers 15 residues. V lost 3 bases to trimming and J lost 2 bases; unmatched junction nucleotides: 1. CDR3 residues: CASSFGTGGNYGYTF. For the CDR3, the DNA is TGTGCCAGCAGCTTCGGGACAGGGGGCAACTATGGCTACACCTTC.

For this clone: The germline gene is not matched at one end of the junction; a read error may be the cause. This chain joins TRBV7-9 and TRBJ2-3; the D is unclear. Germline CDR1 SEHNR, CDR2 FQNEAQ (reference sequence). The CDR3 consists of 15 residues. CDR3: CSSSFFPGSEDTQYF. For the CDR3, the DNA is TGTTCCAGCAGCTTTTTTCCAGGCTCCGAAGATACGCAGTATTTT. The full variable domain, rest sourced from reference TRBV7-9 and TRBJ2-3, is DTGVSQNPRHKITKRGQNVTFRCDPISEHNRLYWYRQTLGQGPEFLTYFQNEAQLEKSRLLSDRFSAERPKGSFSTLEIQRTEQGDSAMYLCSSSFFPGSEDTQYFGPGTRLTVL.

This clone appeared a few times. This sequence joins TRBV6-6 and TRBJ1-1, with D tentatively TRBD1 (5 bases). Germline loops: CDR1 MNHNY, CDR2 SVGAGI (reference sequence). This CDR3 contains 14 residues. The ends were cut back, 6 bases at V and 1 base at J, with 12 bases in the middle. CDR3 nucleotide sequence: TGTGCCAGCAGGCTTGGACATTCGAACACTGAAGCTTTCTTT. This codes for CASRLGHSNTEAFF.

This chain uses TRBV30 with TRBJ1-2, with D possibly being TRBD1 (5 bases). There are 15 residues in the CDR3. Trimming left V 5 bases short and J 1 base short, with 17 bases between. Germline V gives CDR1 GTSNPN, CDR2 SVGIG (reference sequence). The CDR3 DNA is TGTGCCTGGGTTTTGCTGGGGGGAGTTAACTATGGCTACACCTTC. This sequence encodes CAWVLLGGVNYGYTF.